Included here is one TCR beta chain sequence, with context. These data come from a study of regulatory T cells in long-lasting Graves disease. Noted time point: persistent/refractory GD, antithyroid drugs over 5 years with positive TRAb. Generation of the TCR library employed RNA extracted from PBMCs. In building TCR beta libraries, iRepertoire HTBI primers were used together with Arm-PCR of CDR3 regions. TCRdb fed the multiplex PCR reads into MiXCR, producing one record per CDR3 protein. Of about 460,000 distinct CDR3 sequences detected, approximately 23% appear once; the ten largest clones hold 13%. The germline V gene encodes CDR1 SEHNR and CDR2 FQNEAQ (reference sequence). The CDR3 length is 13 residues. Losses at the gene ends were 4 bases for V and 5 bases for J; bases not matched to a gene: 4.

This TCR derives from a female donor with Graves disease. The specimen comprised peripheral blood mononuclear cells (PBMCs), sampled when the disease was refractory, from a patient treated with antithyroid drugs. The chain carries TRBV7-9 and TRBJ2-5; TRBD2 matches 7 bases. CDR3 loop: CASSWRERETQYF. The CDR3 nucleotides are TGTGCCAGCAGCTGGCGGGAGAGGGAGACCCAGTACTTC.